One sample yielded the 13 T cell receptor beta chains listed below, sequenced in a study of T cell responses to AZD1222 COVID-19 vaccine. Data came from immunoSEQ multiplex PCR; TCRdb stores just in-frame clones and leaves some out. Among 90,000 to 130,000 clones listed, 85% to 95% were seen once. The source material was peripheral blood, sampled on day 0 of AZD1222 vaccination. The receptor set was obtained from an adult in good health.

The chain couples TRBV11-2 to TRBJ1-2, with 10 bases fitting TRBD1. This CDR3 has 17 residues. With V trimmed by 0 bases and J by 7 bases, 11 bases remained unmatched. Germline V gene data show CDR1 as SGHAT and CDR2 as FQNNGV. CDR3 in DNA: TGTGCCAGCAGCTTAGATGGGTCTCGGACAGGGGGGGGTGGCTACACCTTC. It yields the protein CASSLDGSRTGGGGYTF.

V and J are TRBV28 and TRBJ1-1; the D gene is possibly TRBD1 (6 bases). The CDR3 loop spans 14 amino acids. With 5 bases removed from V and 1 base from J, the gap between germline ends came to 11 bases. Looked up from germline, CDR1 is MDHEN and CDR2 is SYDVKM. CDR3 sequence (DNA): TGTGCCAGCAGTCCCGGACAGAGGAACACTGAAGCTTTCTTT. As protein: CASSPGQRNTEAFF. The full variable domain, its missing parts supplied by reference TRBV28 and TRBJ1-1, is DVKVTQSSRYLVKRTGEKVFLECVQDMDHENMFWYRQDPGLGLRLIYFSYDVKMKEKGDIPEGYSVSREKKERFSLILESASTNQTSMYLCASSPGQRNTEAFFGQGTRLTVV.

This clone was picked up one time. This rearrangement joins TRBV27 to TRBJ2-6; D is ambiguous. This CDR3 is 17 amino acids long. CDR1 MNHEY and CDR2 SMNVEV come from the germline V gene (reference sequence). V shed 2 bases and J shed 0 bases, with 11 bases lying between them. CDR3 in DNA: TGTGCCAGCAGTTTAGGGATTCGGATCTCTGGGGCCAACGTCCTGACTTTC. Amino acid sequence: CASSLGIRISGANVLTF.

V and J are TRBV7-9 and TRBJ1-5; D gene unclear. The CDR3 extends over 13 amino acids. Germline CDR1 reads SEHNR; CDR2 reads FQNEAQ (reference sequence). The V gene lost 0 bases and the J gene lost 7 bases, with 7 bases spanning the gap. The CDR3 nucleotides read TGTGCCAGCAGCTTAGCGCCAAGGCAGCCCCAGCATTTT. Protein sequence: CASSLAPRQPQHF.

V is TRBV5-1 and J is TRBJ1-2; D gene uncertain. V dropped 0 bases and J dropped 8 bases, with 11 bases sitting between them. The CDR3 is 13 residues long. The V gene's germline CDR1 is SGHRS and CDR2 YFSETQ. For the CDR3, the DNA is TGCGCCAGCAGCTTGGACGGGGATTTCGGCTACACCTTC. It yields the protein CASSLDGDFGYTF.

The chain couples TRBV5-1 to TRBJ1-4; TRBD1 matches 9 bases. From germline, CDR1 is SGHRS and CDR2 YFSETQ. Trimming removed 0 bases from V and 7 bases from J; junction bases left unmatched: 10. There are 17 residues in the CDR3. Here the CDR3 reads CASSLAQANRGPEKLFF. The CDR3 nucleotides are TGCGCCAGCAGCTTGGCCCAGGCAAACAGGGGGCCTGAAAAACTGTTTTTT.

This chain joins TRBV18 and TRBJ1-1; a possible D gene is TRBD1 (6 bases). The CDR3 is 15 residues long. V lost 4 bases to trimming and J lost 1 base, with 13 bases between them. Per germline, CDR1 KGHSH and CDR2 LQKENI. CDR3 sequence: CASSLRTEKNTEAFF. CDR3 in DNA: TGTGCCAGCTCACTACGGACAGAAAAGAACACTGAAGCTTTCTTT.

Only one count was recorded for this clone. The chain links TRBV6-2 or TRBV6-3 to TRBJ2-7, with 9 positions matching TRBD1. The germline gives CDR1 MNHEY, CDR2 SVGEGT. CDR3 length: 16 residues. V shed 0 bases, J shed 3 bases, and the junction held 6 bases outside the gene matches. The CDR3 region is CASSYSTDRGVYEQYF. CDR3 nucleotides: TGTGCCAGCAGTTACTCGACCGACAGGGGGGTCTACGAGCAGTACTTC.

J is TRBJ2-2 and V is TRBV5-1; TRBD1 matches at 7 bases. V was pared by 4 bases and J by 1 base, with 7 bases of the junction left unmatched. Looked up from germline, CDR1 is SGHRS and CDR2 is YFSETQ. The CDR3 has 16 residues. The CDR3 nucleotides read TGCGCCAGCAGCCCTACCGGGACAGAGAACACCGGGGAGCTGTTTTTT. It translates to CASSPTGTENTGELFF.

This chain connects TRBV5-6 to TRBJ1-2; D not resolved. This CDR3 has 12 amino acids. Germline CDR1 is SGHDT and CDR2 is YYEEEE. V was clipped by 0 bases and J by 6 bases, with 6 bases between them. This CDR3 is CASSLAGDGYTF. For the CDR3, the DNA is TGTGCCAGCAGCTTGGCTGGAGATGGCTACACCTTC. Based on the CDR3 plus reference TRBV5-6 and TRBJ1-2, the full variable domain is DAGVTQSPTHLIKTRGQQVTLRCSPKSGHDTVSWYQQALGQGPQFIFQYYEEEERQRGNFPDRFSGHQFPNYSSELNVNALLLGDSALYLCASSLAGDGYTFGSGTRLTVV.

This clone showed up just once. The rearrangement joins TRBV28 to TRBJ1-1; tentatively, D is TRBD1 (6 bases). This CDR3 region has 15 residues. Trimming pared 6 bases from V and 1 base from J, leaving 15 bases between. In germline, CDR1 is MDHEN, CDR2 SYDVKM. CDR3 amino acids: CASRTPADRNTEAFF. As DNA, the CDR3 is TGTGCCAGCAGGACTCCCGCGGACAGGAACACTGAAGCTTTCTTT.

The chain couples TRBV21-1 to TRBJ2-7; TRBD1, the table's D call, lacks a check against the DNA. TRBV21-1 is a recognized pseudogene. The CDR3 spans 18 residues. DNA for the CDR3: TGTGCCAGCAGCAAAGCCTCGGTGGATGGGACAGGCTACTACGAGCAGTACTTC. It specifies CASSKASVDGTGYYEQYF.

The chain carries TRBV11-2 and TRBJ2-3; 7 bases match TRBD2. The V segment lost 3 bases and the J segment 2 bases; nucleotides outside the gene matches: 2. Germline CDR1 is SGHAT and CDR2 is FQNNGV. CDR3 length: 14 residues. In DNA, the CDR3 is TGTGCCAGCAGCTTCCGGGACTACACAGATACGCAGTATTTT. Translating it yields CASSFRDYTDTQYF.